This TCR beta chain appears in the sequencing data of a study of brain T cells in children with intractable seizures. The sample's time point: blood from clinic visit 5 months post-surgery; TSC patient then seizure free. Using immunoSEQ multiplex PCR, the repertoire was profiled, and TCRdb retains in-frame clones only, with some absent. The table shows around 340,000 clones, with approximately 93% occurring only once. Per germline, CDR1 MGHRA and CDR2 YSYEKL. J was trimmed by 0 bases and V by 4 bases; bases with no gene match: 10. The CDR3 consists of 17 residues. The clonotype comes from a boy less than two years old with tuberous sclerosis and intractable seizures. Here the sequenced sample was peripheral blood, taken less than 6 months after surgery. V usage is TRBV4-1 and J usage is TRBJ2-3; 7 bases are shared with TRBD1. Here the CDR3 DNA reads TGCGCCAGCAGCCGGACAAACAGGGGCGGGAGCACAGATACGCAGTATTTT. It translates to CASSRTNRGGSTDTQYF.